These T cell receptor beta chains were read from a single sample in a study of CD8 T cells in ankylosing spondylitis. TCRdb re-analysed the 5' RACE reads in MiXCR, keeping a single row per CDR3 protein. The data contain under 550,000 distinct CDR3 sequences, about 24% of them singletons. The sequenced sample consisted of blood, either unsorted or a sorted T cell fraction (not recorded which). These receptors originate from a male donor with ankylosing spondylitis. Both conserved end residues are part of each CDR3. A D gene is named only where the DNA matches it firmly. The size entry is marked missing in some rows and otherwise reads once, few, many or a size class.

TRBJ1-5,-,TRBV12-3/TRBV12-4,-,CASSQGFYQPQHF,TGTGCCAGCAGTCAGGGTTTCTATCAGCCCCAGCATTTT
TRBJ2-1,few,TRBV14,TRBD2,CASSQYGGRANEQFF,TGTGCCAGCAGCCAATACGGAGGGAGGGCCAATGAGCAGTTCTTC
TRBJ2-7,-,TRBV7-2,-,CASSLVSAAYEQYF,TGTGCCAGCAGCTTAGTTTCAGCGGCCTACGAGCAGTACTTC
TRBJ2-3,-,TRBV20-1,-,CSAPASRTSTDTQYF,TGCAGTGCCCCCGCCAGTCGAACTAGCACAGATACGCAGTATTTT
TRBJ2-1,-,TRBV20-1,-,CSASPHREVNEQFF,TGCAGTGCTAGTCCTCACCGAGAGGTCAATGAGCAGTTCTTC
TRBJ1-1,-,TRBV12-3/TRBV12-4,-,CASSVVGGVITEAFF,TGTGCCAGCAGTGTGGTGGGAGGGGTGATCACTGAAGCTTTCTTT
TRBJ1-6,-,TRBV3-1,TRBD1,CASSQGTGSSYNSPLHF,TGTGCCAGCAGCCAAGGGACAGGGAGCTCCTATAATTCACCCCTCCACTTT
TRBJ2-5,few,TRBV7-6,-,CASSLAGIGYQETQYF,TGTGCCAGCAGCTTAGCCGGGATTGGGTACCAAGAGACCCAGTACTTC
TRBJ2-3,-,TRBV10-3,-,CAIRSTSTDTQYF,TGTGCCATCAGGTCGACTAGCACAGATACGCAGTATTTT
TRBJ2-5,-,TRBV5-1,-,CASSFGTSQGRETQYF,TGCGCCAGCAGCTTCGGGACTTCCCAGGGCCGAGAGACCCAGTACTTC
TRBJ1-4,-,TRBV5-1,-,CASSLDGFGSEKLFF,TGCGCCAGCAGCTTGGACGGTTTTGGGAGTGAAAAACTGTTTTTT
TRBJ2-5,-,TRBV2,-,CASSVNRDKGTQYF,TGTGCCAGCAGTGTCAATAGGGACAAGGGGACCCAGTACTTC
TRBJ1-2,many,TRBV12-3/TRBV12-4,-,CASSSRGRYGYTF,TGTGCCAGCAGCTCCCGGGGGAGATATGGCTACACCTTC
TRBJ1-5,few,TRBV27,TRBD1,CASAPGTGVDQPQHF,TGTGCCAGCGCTCCCGGGACAGGGGTCGATCAGCCCCAGCATTTT
TRBJ1-5,few,TRBV7-8,-,CASSLAFRGNQPQKQHF,TGTGCCAGCAGCTTAGCTTTTAGGGGAAATCAGCCCCAGAAACAGCATTTT
TRBJ2-1,-,TRBV20-1,TRBD2,CSAQLSGRAYNEQFF,TGCAGTGCTCAACTTAGCGGGAGGGCCTACAATGAGCAGTTCTTC
TRBJ2-1,-,TRBV5-1,TRBD2,CASSYPGLAGDGAINEQFF,TGCGCCAGCAGCTATCCGGGACTAGCGGGAGATGGGGCGATCAATGAGCAGTTCTTC
TRBJ2-7,-,TRBV12-3/TRBV12-4,-,CASTPDTYEQYF,TGTGCCAGCACTCCCGACACCTACGAGCAGTACTTC
TRBJ1-5,few,TRBV12-3/TRBV12-4,TRBD1,CASSWDRGPNQPQHF,TGTGCCAGCAGTTGGGACAGGGGGCCTAATCAGCCCCAGCATTTT
TRBJ2-5,few,TRBV6-2/TRBV6-3,TRBD2,CASRPLAGQETQYF,TGTGCCAGCAGACCACTAGCGGGACAAGAGACCCAGTACTTC
TRBJ1-5,few,TRBV20-1,TRBD1,CSIPGQGNNQPQHF,TGCAGCATCCCCGGACAGGGTAACAATCAGCCCCAGCATTTT
TRBJ2-3,-,TRBV6-5,TRBD2,CASSYPTSGTYQFTDTQYF,TGTGCCAGCAGTTACCCGACTAGCGGGACATACCAATTCACAGATACGCAGTATTTT